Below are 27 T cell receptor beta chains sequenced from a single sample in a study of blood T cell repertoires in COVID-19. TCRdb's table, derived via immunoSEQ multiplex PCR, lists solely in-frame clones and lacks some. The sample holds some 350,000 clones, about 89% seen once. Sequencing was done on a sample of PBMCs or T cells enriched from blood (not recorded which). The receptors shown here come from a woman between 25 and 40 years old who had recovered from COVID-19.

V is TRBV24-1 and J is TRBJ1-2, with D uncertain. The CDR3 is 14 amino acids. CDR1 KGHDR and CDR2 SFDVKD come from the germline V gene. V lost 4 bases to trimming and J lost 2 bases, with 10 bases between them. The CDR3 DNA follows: TGTGCCACCAGTGAGGCTTCAACGAACTATGGCTACACCTTC. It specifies CATSEASTNYGYTF.

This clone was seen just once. CDR3 loop: CASSLQGSEAFF. Here the CDR3 DNA reads TGTGCCAGCAGCTTACAGGGTTCTGAAGCTTTCTTT. V gene TRBV7-9 combines with J gene TRBJ1-1; D might be TRBD1 (5 bases). V shed 2 bases and J shed 6 bases, with 7 bases lying between them. Germline CDR1 is SEHNR and CDR2 is FQNEAQ (reference sequence). The CDR3 spans 12 residues.

CDR3 protein: CASSLWGLAGGTDTQYF. CDR3 coding DNA: TGTGCCAGCAGCTTGTGGGGACTAGCGGGAGGCACAGATACGCAGTATTTT. The rearrangement uses TRBV5-8 and TRBJ2-3, with TRBD2 identical over 14 bases. The CDR3 length is 17 residues. V shed 1 base and J 1 base; nucleotides not matched to a gene: 2. The germline V gene has CDR1 SGHTS and CDR2 YDEGEE.

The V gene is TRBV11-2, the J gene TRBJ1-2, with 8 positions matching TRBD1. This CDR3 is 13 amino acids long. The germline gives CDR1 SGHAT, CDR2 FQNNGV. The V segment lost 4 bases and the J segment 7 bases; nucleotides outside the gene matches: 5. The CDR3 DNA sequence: TGTGCCAGCAGCTGGGGACAGGCAAGTGGCTACACCTTC. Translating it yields CASSWGQASGYTF.

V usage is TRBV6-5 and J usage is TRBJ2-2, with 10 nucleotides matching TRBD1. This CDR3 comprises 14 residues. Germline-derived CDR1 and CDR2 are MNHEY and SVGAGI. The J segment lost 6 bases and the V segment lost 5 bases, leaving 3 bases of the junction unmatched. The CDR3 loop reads CASSPGQGPGELFF. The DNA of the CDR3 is TGTGCCAGCAGTCCGGGACAGGGGCCCGGGGAGCTGTTTTTT.

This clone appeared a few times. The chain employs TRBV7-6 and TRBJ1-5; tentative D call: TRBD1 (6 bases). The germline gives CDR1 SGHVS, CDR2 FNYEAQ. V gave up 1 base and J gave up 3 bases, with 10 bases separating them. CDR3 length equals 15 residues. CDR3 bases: TGTGCCAGCAGCTTAGAAGGGGGATACAATCAGCCCCAGCATTTT. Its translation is CASSLEGGYNQPQHF.

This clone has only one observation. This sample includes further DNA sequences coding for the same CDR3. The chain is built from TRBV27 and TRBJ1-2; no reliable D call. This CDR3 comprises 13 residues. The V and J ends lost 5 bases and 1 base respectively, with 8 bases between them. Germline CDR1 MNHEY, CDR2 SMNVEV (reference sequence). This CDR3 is CASSPRGNYGYTF. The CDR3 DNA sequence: TGTGCCAGCAGTCCCCGGGGTAACTATGGCTACACCTTC.

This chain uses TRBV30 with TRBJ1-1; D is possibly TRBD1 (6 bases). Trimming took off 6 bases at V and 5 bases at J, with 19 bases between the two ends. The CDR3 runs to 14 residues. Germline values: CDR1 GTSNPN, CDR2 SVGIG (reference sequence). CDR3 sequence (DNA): TGTGCCTGCAATGGACAGTCGAGGAATACTGAAGCTTTCTTT. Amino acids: CACNGQSRNTEAFF.

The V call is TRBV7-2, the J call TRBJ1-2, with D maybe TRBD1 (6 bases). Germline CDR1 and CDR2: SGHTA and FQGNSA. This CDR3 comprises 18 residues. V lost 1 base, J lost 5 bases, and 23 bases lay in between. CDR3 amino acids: CASSLEGTRAEQGYGYTF. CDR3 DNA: TGTGCCAGCAGCTTAGAGGGGACAAGGGCCGAGCAGGGTTATGGCTACACCTTC.

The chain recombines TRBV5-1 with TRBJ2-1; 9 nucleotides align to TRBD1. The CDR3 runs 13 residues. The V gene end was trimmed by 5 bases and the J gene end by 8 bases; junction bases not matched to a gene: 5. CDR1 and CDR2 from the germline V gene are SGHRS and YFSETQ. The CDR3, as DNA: TGCGCCAGCAGGGACAGGGGTAAAGATGAGCAGTTCTTC. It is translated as CASRDRGKDEQFF.

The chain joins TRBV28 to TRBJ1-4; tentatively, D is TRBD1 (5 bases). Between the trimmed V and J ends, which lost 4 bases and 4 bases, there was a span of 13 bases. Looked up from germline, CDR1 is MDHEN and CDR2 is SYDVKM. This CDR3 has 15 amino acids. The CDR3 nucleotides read TGTGCCAGCAGTTCACTGGGGGGTGATAATGAAAAACTGTTTTTT. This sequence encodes CASSSLGGDNEKLFF.

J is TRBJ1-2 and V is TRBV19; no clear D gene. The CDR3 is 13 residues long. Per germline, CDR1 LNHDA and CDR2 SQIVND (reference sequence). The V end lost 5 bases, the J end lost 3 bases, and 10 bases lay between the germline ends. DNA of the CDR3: TGTGCCAGTAGTGAGAACAGATACTATGGCTACACCTTC. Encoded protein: CASSENRYYGYTF.

The chain's CDR3 is CASSPPQVGYTF. The CDR3 nucleotides read TGTGCCAGCTCACCCCCCCAGGTTGGCTACACCTTC. This chain uses TRBV18 with TRBJ1-2; D is ambiguous. The V end lost 3 bases, the J end lost 7 bases, and 9 bases lay between the germline ends. The CDR3 is 12 amino acids. Germline CDR1 KGHSH, CDR2 LQKENI.

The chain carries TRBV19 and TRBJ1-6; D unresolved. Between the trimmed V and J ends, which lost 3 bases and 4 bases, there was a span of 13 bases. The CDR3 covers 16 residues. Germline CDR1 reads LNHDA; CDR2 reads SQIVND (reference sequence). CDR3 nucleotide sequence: TGTGCCAGTAGTATTGGTTATGGCAGGTATAATTCACCCCTCCACTTT. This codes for CASSIGYGRYNSPLHF.

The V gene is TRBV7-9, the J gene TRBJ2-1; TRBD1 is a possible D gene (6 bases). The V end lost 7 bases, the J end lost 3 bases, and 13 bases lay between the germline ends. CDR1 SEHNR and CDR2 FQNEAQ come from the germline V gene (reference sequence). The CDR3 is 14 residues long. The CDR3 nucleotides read TGTGCCAGCACCTCGAGGACAGTCTACAATGAGCAGTTCTTC. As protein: CASTSRTVYNEQFF. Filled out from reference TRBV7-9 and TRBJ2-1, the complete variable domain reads DTGVSQNPRHKITKRGQNVTFRCDPISEHNRLYWYRQTLGQGPEFLTYFQNEAQLEKSRLLSDRFSAERPKGSFSTLEIQRTEQGDSAMYLCASTSRTVYNEQFFGPGTRLTVL.

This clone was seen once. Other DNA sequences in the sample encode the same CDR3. The CDR3 is CASSLAGGSYGYTF. The DNA for the CDR3 is TGCGCCAGCAGCTTGGCCGGGGGTAGCTATGGCTACACCTTC. V and J are TRBV5-1 and TRBJ1-2, with D maybe TRBD1 (5 bases). The germline gives CDR1 SGHRS, CDR2 YFSETQ. Trimming stripped 0 bases from V and 4 bases from J, with 10 bases between. The CDR3 consists of 14 residues.

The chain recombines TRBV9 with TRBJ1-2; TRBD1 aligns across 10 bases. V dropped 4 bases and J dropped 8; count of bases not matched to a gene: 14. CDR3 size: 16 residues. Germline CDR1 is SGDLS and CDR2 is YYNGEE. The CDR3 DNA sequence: TGTGCCAGCAGCAAAGACGACCGGGACAGGGGATTCGGCTACACCTTC. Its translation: CASSKDDRDRGFGYTF.

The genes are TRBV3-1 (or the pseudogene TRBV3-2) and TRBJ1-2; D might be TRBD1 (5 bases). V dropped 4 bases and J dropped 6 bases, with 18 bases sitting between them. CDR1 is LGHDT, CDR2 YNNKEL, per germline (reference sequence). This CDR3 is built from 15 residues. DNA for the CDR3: TGTGCCAGCAGCCCCGGGGGGGGAGCGTATGATGGCTACACCTTC. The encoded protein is CASSPGGGAYDGYTF.

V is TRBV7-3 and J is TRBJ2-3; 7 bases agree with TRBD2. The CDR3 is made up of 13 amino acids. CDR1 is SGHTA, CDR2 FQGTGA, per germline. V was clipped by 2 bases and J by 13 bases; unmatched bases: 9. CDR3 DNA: TGTGCCAGCAGCTTACAGGGCGGGGGAGCGAAGTATTTT. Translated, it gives CASSLQGGGAKYF.

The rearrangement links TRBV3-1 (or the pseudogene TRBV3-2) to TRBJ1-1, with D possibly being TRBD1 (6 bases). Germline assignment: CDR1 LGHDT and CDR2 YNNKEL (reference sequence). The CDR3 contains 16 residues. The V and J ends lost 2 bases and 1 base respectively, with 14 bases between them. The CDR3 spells CASSQKNSRGNTEAFF. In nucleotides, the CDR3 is TGTGCCAGCAGCCAAAAAAATAGCAGGGGGAACACTGAAGCTTTCTTT.

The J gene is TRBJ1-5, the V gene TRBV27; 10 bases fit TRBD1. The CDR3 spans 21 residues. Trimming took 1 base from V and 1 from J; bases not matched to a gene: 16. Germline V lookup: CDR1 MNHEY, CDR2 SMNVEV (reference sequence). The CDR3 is CASSLFPPGQGRRRSNQPQHF. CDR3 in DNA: TGTGCCAGCAGTTTATTTCCCCCGGGACAGGGGAGAAGGAGAAGCAATCAGCCCCAGCATTTT.

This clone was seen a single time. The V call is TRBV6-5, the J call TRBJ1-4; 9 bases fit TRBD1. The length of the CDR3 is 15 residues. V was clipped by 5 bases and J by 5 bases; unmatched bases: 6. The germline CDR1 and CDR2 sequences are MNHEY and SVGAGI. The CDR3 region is CASSRRTGENEKLFF. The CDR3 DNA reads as TGTGCCAGCAGTCGTCGGACAGGGGAAAATGAAAAACTGTTTTTT.

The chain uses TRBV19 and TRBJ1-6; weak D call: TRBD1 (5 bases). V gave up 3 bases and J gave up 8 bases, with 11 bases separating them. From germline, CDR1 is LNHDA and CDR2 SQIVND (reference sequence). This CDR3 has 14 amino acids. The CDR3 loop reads CASSILTEDSPLHF. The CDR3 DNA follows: TGTGCCAGTAGTATTTTGACAGAGGATTCACCCCTCCACTTT. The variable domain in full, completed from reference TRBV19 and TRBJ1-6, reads DGGITQSPKYLFRKEGQNVTLSCEQNLNHDAMYWYRQDPGQGLRLIYYSQIVNDFQKGDIAEGYSVSREKKESFPLTVTSAQKNPTAFYLCASSILTEDSPLHFGNGTRLTVT.

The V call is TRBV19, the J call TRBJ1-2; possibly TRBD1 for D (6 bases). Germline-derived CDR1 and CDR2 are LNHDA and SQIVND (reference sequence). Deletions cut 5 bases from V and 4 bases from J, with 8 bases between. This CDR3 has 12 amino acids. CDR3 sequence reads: CASSPRGYGYTF. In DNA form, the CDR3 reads TGTGCCAGTAGTCCCAGGGGCTATGGCTACACCTTC.

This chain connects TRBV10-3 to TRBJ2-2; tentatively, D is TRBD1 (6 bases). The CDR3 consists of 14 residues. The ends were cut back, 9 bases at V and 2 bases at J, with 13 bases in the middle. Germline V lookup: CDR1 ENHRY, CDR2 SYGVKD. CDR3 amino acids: CAIRQEVNTGELFF. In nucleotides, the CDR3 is TGTGCCATTCGACAGGAGGTTAACACCGGGGAGCTGTTTTTT.

CDR3 sequence (DNA): TGCGCCAGCAGCTTGGTCTCCATCAACTACAGGGGTGATGGCTACACCTTC. Amino acids: CASSLVSINYRGDGYTF. The gene calls are TRBV5-1 and TRBJ1-2; TRBD1 agrees at 7 bases. The CDR3 is made up of 17 amino acids. Germline V gives CDR1 SGHRS, CDR2 YFSETQ. After removal of 0 bases from V and 6 bases from J, the junction contained 14 bases not matched to a gene.

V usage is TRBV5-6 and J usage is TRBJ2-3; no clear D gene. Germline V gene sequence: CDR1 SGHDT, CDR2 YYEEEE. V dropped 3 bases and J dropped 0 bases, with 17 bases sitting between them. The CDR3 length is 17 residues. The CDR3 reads CASSSRFSGASTDTQYF. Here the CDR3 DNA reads TGTGCCAGCAGCTCCCGTTTTTCGGGTGCCAGCACAGATACGCAGTATTTT.